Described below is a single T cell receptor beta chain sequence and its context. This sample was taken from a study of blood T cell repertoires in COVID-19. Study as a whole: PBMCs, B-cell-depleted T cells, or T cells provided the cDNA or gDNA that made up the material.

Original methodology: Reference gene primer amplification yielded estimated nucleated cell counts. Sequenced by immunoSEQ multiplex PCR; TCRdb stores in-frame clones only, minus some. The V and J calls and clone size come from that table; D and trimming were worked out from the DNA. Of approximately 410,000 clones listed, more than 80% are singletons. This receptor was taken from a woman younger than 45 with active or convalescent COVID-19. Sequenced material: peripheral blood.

CDR3 bases: TGTGCCAGCAGCTTGTTTCCAGCGGGGGAAGAGACCCAGTACTTC. It specifies CASSLFPAGEETQYF. This sequence joins TRBV5-6 and TRBJ2-5, with TRBD2 identical over 8 bases. Germline assignment: CDR1 SGHDT and CDR2 YYEEEE. Germline trimming cut 1 base from V and 3 bases from J; bases unmatched to any gene: 5. CDR3 size: 15 residues.